This TCR beta chain comes out of a study of blood T cell repertoires in COVID-19. Overall study context: The samples span acute and convalescent COVID-19 from the United States, Italy and Spain. T cells, B-cell-depleted T cells, or PBMCs supplied cDNA or gDNA.

TCRdb's copy holds only in-frame clones and misses some; the assay was immunoSEQ multiplex PCR. The sample yields a few hundred thousand clones, roughly nine tenths seen once. V lost 4 bases to trimming and J lost 4 bases, with 19 bases between them. This CDR3 comprises 16 residues. CDR1 is MGHRA, CDR2 YSYEKL, per germline. Enrollees, about 18 to 95 years old, lived in 25 or so US areas. Among Cohort 3 donors, those recovered had two negative PCRs, clearance, or symptom resolution. The sample comprised PBMCs or T cells enriched from blood (not recorded which). This sequence joins TRBV4-1 and TRBJ1-2; D may be TRBD1 (6 bases). The receptor's source is a young woman who had recovered from COVID-19. In DNA form, the CDR3 reads TGCGCCAGCAGCCCAGAGGGGGGTAGAAGTGTCTATGGCTACACCTTC. Amino acids: CASSPEGGRSVYGYTF.